This T cell receptor (beta chain) derives from a study of T cells in Graves' hyperthyroidism and ophthalmopathy. Using RNA transcripts as the source, TCR beta CDR3 regions were amplified. Using the HTBI primer set, a first-round RT-PCR was run on the TCR CDR3. Using its own MiXCR run on the multiplex PCR reads, TCRdb lists one record per CDR3 protein. The sample has under 400,000 distinct CDR3 sequences; approximately 14% are singletons. Comments on this clonotype: Its cognate antigen is unknown.

Trimming took 1 base from V and 0 from J; bases not matched to a gene: 7. Germline V lookup: CDR1 LGHNA, CDR2 YNFKEQ. CDR3 length equals 17 residues. Sampled blood dates from first hyperthyroidism diagnosis, and it precedes any ophthalmopathy symptoms. PBMCs were derived from 7.5 to 10 ml fresh peripheral blood. Points from the study as a whole: Blood also contained most expanded thyroid clonotypes above 0.001.

Sequenced sample: blood. The chain uses TRBV4-2 and TRBJ2-3; 7 bases map to TRBD2. The receptor comes from a woman between 18 and 29 years old with Graves' hyperthyroidism that later progressed to Graves' ophthalmopathy. CDR3: CASSQALGGGSTDTQYF. The CDR3 DNA follows: TGTGCCAGCAGCCAAGCTTTGGGGGGAGGGAGCACAGATACGCAGTATTTT.